This T cell receptor beta chain originates from a study of vaccination and CD4 T cells after COVID-19. At the level of the study: Nasal swab PCR detected SARS-CoV-2 in convalescent patients, who comprised some 10 mild cases and one severe case. According to the study, participants were given two doses of BNT162b2 or mRNA-1273 vaccine. Median time from COVID diagnosis to post-COVID sampling was roughly 100 days (35 to 161).

CDR3 length: 15 residues. Germline CDR1 MNHEY, CDR2 SMNVEV (reference sequence). V was shortened by 6 bases and J by 2 bases, with 16 bases between the two germline ends. One entry per CDR3 protein results from TCRdb running MiXCR on the PCR reads. Found here are more than 12,000 distinct CDR3 sequences, roughly 71% of them singletons; the top ten hold about 1%. The TCR sequence derives from a human donor who had recovered from COVID-19. The starting material was CD4+ T cells from blood, obtained after SARS-CoV-2 vaccination. The chain joins TRBV27 to TRBJ1-1; D may be TRBD1 (5 bases). CDR3 in amino acids: CASRTSQGQNTEAFF. CDR3 sequence (DNA): TGTGCCAGCAGGACCAGTCAAGGACAAAACACTGAAGCTTTCTTT.